The entry below describes one T cell receptor (beta chain). Antigen specificity is unknown. The source of the sample is a study of shared clonotypes between healthy human individuals. Notes on the study in general: The represented genetic and exposure-history diversity was limited by the small number of donors.

Replicate PCRs from sorted subsets contained roughly 190 ng DNA, which is around 30,000 T cell genomes. The method was immunoSEQ multiplex PCR; TCRdb's version includes in-frame clones alone and lacks a portion of them. Of roughly 700,000 clones listed, 80% to 95% were seen once; the top ten hold 30% to 40%. The CDR3 extends over 15 amino acids. Germline values: CDR1 LNHDA, CDR2 SQIVND (reference sequence). Trimming at V came to 3 bases and at J to 4 bases, leaving 4 bases not matched to a gene. This TCR came from a man younger than 35 in good health. Some clones in this sample may be carry-over from other donors' samples. The source material was memory CD8+ T cells from PBMCs. The subset here: CD45RO+ cells pooled with CCR7-negative TemRA cells. V gene TRBV19 combines with J gene TRBJ1-5; 9 bases align to TRBD1. Here the CDR3 DNA reads TGTGCCAGTAGTATTGGGGACAGGGTAAATCAGCCCCAGCATTTT. Its translation is CASSIGDRVNQPQHF.